This is a list of T cell receptor beta chains from one sample in a study of OX40 agonist ivuxolimab in advanced cancers. The method was immunoSEQ multiplex PCR; TCRdb's version includes in-frame clones alone and lacks a portion of them. Of around 81,000 clones listed, under 90% are singletons. Here the sequenced sample was CD4+ or CD8+ T cells sorted from blood, taken in a trial of the OX40 agonist ivuxolimab. Receptors were obtained from an adult with an advanced solid tumor such as melanoma, head and neck, liver or kidney cancer. Each CDR3 is given with its conserved first and last residue. A D gene is named only where the DNA matches it firmly. Size values are once, few and many counts, or a class for expanded clones, and some rows have none.

TRBV2,-,TRBD1,TRBJ2-1,TGTGCCAGCAGTTTTACAGGGGGTCGGGGTGAGCAGTTCTTC,CASSFTGGRGEQFF
TRBV30,-,-,TRBJ2-2,TGTGCCTGGAGGGCCACAGGGTCCTGGGACACCGGGGAGCTGTTTTTT,CAWRATGSWDTGELFF
TRBV27,-,TRBD1,TRBJ2-2,TGTGCCAGCAGTTGGGGACAGGGTGTCGGGGAGCTGTTTTTT,CASSWGQGVGELFF
TRBV4-1,-,TRBD1,TRBJ1-2,TGCGCCAGCAGCCGCGAGCCAGGGGGTGGTTATGGCTACACCTTC,CASSREPGGGYGYTF
TRBV2,-,TRBD1,TRBJ1-4,TGTGCCAGCAGTCCCCCGGGACAGGGGCTCGTACTGTTTTTT,CASSPPGQGLVLFF
TRBV10-2,-,-,TRBJ1-2,TGCGCCAGCAGTGAGTCTGGACATGGCTACACCTTC,CASSESGHGYTF
TRBV19,-,TRBD1,TRBJ1-1,TGTGCCAGTAGTATGGCAGGGGGCTTTGCCACTGAAGCTTTCTTT,CASSMAGGFATEAFF
TRBV7-3,-,-,TRBJ2-2,TGTGCCAGCAGCTTTAGCGGGAACACCGGGGAGCTGTTTTTT,CASSFSGNTGELFF
TRBV11-2,-,TRBD1,TRBJ2-7,TGTGCCAGCAGCCATGGACAGGGGAGTTCCGAGCAGTACTTC,CASSHGQGSSEQYF
TRBV14,-,-,TRBJ2-5,TGTGCCAGCAGCCAAGATTTGGGGCCCGGGGAGACCCAGTACTTC,CASSQDLGPGETQYF
TRBV28,-,TRBD1,TRBJ1-2,TGTGCCAGCAGTACAGGGGGGGGCTATGGCTACACCTTC,CASSTGGGYGYTF
TRBV2,-,-,TRBJ2-5,TGTGCCAGCAGTGTTCGTAGGAGGCCAGGGAAAGAGACCCAGTACTTC,CASSVRRRPGKETQYF
TRBV6-5,-,-,TRBJ2-7,TGTGCCAGCAGTTTTCAGAGGGGCTACGAGCAGTACTTC,CASSFQRGYEQYF
TRBV28,few,TRBD1,TRBJ2-5,TGTGCCAGCAGTCCACCGGACAGGGGGTACCAAGAGACCCAGTACTTC,CASSPPDRGYQETQYF
TRBV19,-,TRBD1,TRBJ1-3,TGTGCCAGTGTCGACAGGGATGGAAACACCATATATTTT,CASVDRDGNTIYF
TRBV19,-,TRBD1,TRBJ1-5,TGTGCCAGTAGTATTTTTGGAACAGGGGGCATATCGGGACGGAGCAATCAGCCCCAGCATTTT,CASSIFGTGGISGRSNQPQHF
TRBV7-6,-,TRBD1,TRBJ1-2,TGTGCCAGCAGCCCCAGGTCGGACAGGGGATCCTATGGCTACACCTTC,CASSPRSDRGSYGYTF
TRBV5-8,-,TRBD2,TRBJ2-3,TGTGCCAGCAGCTTGACACTAGCGGACACAGATACGCAGTATTTT,CASSLTLADTDTQYF
TRBV29-1,-,TRBD1,TRBJ2-7,TGCAGCGCCGGACAGGACTCCTACGAGCAGTACTTC,CSAGQDSYEQYF
TRBV10-2,-,TRBD2,TRBJ2-1,TGCGCCAGCATGCAGCGGGGGACCAATGAGCAGTTCTTC,CASMQRGTNEQFF
TRBV19,-,TRBD1,TRBJ1-4,TGTGCCAGTAGGAGGACAGGATCGAATGAAAAACTGTTTTTT,CASRRTGSNEKLFF
TRBV7-2,-,-,TRBJ2-7,TGTGCCAGCAGCCCTTTGGCCTCCTACGAGCAGTACTTC,CASSPLASYEQYF
TRBV11-3,-,TRBD2,TRBJ2-1,TGTGCCAGCAGCTTAGACGCACAGCGGGGGGTCTCGTACAATGAGCAGTTCTTC,CASSLDAQRGVSYNEQFF